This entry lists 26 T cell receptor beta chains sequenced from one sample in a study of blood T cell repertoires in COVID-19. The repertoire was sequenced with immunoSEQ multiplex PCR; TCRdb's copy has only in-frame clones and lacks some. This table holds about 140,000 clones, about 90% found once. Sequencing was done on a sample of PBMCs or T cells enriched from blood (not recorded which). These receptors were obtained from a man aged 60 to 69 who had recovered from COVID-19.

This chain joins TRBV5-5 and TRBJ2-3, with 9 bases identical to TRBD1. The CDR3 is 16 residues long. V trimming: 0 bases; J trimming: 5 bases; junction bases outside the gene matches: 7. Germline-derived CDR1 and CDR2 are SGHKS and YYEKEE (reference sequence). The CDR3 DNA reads TGTGCCAGCAGCTTGGGGGGACAGGGTGTAGGAGATACGCAGTATTTT. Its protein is CASSLGGQGVGDTQYF.

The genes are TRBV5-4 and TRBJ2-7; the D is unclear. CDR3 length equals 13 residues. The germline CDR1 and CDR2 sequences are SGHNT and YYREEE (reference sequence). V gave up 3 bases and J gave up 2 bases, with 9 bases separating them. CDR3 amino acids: CASSSDTTYEQYF. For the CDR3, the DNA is TGTGCCAGCAGCTCCGACACCACCTACGAGCAGTACTTC.

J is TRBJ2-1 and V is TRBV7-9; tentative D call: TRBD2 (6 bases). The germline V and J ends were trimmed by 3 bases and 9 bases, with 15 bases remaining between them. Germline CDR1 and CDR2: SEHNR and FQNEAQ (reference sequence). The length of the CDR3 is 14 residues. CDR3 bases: TGTGCCAGCAGCTTTGAGAGCGGGCACGTTGAGCAGTTCTTC. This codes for CASSFESGHVEQFF.

The CDR3 loop is CASSYDREQYF. In DNA, the CDR3 is TGCGCCAGCAGCTACGACAGGGAGCAGTACTTC. The rearrangement links TRBV5-1 to TRBJ2-7; a possible D gene is TRBD1 (6 bases). CDR3 length: 11 residues. Germline CDR1 and CDR2: SGHRS and YFSETQ. The V gene lost 3 bases and the J gene lost 7 bases, with 8 bases spanning the gap.

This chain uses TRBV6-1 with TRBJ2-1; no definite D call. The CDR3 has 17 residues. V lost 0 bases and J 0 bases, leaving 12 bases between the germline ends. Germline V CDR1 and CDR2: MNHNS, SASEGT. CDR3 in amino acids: CASSEAPLMSSYNEQFF. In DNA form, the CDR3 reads TGTGCCAGCAGTGAAGCGCCACTGATGAGCTCCTACAATGAGCAGTTCTTC.

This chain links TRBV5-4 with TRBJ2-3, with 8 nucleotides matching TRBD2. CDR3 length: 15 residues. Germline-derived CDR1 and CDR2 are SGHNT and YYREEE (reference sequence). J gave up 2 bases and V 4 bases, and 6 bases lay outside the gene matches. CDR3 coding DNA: TGTGCCAGCAGCCCTGTAGCGGGGTTCACAGATACGCAGTATTTT. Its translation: CASSPVAGFTDTQYF.

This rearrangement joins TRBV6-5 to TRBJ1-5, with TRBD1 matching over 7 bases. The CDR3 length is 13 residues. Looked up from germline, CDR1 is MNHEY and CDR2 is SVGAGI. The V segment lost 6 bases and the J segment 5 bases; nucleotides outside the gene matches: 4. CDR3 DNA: TGTGCCAGCAGCCTCGACAGGGATCAGCCCCAGCATTTT. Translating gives CASSLDRDQPQHF.

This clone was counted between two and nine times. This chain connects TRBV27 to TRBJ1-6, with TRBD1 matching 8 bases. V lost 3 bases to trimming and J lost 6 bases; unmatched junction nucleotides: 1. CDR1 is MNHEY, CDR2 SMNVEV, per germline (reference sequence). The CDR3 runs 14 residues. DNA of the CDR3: TGTGCCAGCAGTTTCGACAGGGGTAATTCACCCCTCCACTTT. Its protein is CASSFDRGNSPLHF.

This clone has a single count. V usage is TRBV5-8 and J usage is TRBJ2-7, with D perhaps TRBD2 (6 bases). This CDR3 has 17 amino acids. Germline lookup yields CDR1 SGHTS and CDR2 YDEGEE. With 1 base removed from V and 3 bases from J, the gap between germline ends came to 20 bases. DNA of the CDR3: TGTGCCAGCAGCTTGTTTTGGTCGGGAGACATTCGCTACGAGCAGTACTTC. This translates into CASSLFWSGDIRYEQYF.

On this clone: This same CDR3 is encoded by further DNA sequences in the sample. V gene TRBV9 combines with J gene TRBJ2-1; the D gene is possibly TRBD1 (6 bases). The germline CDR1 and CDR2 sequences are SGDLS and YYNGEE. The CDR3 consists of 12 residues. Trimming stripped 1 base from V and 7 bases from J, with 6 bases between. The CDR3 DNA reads TGTGCCAGCAGCGTACAGGGGAATGAGCAGTTCTTC. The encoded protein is CASSVQGNEQFF.

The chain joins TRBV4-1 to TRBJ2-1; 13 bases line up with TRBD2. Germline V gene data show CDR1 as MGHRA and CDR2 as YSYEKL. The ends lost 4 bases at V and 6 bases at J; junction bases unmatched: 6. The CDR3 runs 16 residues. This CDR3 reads CASSRTRTSGGNEQFF. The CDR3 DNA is TGCGCCAGCAGCCGGACCCGGACTAGCGGGGGCAATGAGCAGTTCTTC.

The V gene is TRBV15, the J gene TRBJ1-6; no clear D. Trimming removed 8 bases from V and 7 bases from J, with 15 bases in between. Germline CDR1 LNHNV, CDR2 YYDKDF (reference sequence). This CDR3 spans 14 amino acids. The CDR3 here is CATARKSGNSPLHF. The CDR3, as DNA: TGTGCCACCGCGAGGAAGAGTGGGAATTCACCCCTCCACTTT. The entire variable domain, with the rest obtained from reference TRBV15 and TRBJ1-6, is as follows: DAMVIQNPRYQVTQFGKPVTLSCSQTLNHNVMYWYQQKSSQAPKLLFHYYDKDFNNEADTPDNFQSRRPNTSFCFLDIRSPGLGDTAMYLCATARKSGNSPLHFGNGTRLTVT.

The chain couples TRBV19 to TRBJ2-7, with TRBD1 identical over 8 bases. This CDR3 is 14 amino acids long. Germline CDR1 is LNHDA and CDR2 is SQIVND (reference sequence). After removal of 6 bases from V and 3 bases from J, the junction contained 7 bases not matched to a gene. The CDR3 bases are TGTGCCAGTAGCCCCGGGACAGGTAACTACGAGCAGTACTTC. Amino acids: CASSPGTGNYEQYF.

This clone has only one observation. CDR3 nucleotides: TGTGCCACCTATCCTCTGGAGACGGAAGAGACCCAGTACTTC. This translates into CATYPLETEETQYF. This chain joins TRBV6-5 and TRBJ2-5; D gene ambiguous. CDR1 is MNHEY and CDR2 is SVGAGI in the germline V gene. CDR3 length: 14 residues. V shed 10 bases and J shed 3 bases, with 18 bases lying between them.

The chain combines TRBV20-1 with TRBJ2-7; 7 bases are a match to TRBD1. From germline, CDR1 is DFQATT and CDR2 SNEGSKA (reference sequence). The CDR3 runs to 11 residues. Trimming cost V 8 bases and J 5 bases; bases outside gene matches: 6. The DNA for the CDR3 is TGCAGTTCTACAGGGGCCCACGAGCAGTACTTC. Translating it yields CSSTGAHEQYF.

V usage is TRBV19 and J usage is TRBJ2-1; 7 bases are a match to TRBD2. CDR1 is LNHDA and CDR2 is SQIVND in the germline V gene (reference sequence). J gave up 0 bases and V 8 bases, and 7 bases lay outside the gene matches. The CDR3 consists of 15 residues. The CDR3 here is CASRKRGSSYNEQFF. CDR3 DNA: TGTGCCAGTCGTAAGCGGGGAAGCTCCTACAATGAGCAGTTCTTC.

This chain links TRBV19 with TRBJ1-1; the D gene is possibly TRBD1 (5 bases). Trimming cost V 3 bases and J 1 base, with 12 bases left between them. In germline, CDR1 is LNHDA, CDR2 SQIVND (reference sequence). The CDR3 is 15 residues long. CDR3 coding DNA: TGTGCCAGTAGTATTCTCGGTGGGGCGAACACTGAAGCTTTCTTT. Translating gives CASSILGGANTEAFF.

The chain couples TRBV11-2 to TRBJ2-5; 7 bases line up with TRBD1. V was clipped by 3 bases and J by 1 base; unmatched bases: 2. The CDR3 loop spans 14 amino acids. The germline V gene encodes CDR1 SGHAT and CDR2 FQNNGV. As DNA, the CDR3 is TGTGCCAGCAGCTTCCGGGACAGCCAAGAGACCCAGTACTTC. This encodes CASSFRDSQETQYF.

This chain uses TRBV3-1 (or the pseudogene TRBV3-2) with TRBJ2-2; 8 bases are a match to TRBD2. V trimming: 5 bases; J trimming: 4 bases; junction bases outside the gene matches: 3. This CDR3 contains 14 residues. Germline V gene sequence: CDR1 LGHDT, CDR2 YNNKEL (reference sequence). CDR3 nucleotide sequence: TGTGCCAGCAGCGCCGGGGGGGGCACCGGGGAGCTGTTTTTT. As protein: CASSAGGGTGELFF.

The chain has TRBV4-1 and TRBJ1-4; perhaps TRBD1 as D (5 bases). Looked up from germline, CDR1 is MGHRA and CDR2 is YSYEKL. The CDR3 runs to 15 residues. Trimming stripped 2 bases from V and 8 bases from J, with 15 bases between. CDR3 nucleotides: TGCGCCAGCAGCCAACCGGGACTCCGGACCGAAAAACTGTTTTTT. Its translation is CASSQPGLRTEKLFF.

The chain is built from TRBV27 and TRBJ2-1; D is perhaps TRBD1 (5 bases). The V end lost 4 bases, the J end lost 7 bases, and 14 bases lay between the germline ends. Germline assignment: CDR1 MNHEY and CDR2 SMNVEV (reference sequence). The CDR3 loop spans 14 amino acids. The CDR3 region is CASSYWGQGNEQFF. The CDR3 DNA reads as TGTGCCAGCAGTTATTGGGGCCAGGGAAATGAGCAGTTCTTC.

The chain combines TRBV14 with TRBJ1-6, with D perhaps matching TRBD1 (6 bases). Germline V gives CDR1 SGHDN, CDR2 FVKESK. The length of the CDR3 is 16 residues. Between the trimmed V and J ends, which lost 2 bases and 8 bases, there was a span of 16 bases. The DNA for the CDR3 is TGTGCCAGCAGCCAACTACAGGGCATCGGTGATTCACCCCTCCACTTT. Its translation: CASSQLQGIGDSPLHF.

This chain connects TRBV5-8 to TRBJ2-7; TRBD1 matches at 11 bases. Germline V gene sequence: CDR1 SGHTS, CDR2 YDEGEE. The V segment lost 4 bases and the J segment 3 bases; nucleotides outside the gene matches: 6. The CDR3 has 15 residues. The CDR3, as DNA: TGTGCCAGCAGCCTCCGGGACAGGGGGTTCTACGAGCAGTACTTC. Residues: CASSLRDRGFYEQYF.

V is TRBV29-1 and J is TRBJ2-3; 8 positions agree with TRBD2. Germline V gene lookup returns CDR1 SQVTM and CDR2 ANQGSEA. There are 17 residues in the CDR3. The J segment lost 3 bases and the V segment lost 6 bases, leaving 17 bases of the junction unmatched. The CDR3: CSVAGTRRGSRTDTQYF. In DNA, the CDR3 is TGCAGCGTCGCCGGGACTAGGCGGGGTAGTCGTACAGATACGCAGTATTTT.

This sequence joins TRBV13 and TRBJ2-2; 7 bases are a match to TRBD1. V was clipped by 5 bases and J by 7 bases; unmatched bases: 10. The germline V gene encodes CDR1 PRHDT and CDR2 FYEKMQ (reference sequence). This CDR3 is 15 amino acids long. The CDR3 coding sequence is TGTGCCAGCAGCGACCCGACAGGGCAATTCGGGGAGCTGTTTTTT. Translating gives CASSDPTGQFGELFF.

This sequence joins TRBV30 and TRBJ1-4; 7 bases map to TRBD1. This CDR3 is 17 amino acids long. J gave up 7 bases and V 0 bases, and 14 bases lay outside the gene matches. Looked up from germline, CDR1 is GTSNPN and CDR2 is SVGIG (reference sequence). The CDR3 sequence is CAWSVRAGGSLGEKLFF. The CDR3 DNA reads TGTGCCTGGAGTGTAAGGGCAGGGGGGAGTCTCGGTGAAAAACTGTTTTTT.